This T cell receptor beta chain appears in the sequencing data of a study of cytomegalovirus exposure and HLA in healthy donors. General study points: A later analysis associated about 18,000 TCR beta sequences with HLA alleles at a 0.05 false discovery rate. The investigators catalogued 150 or so TCR beta chains as cytomegalovirus-associated. One variant, a missense change in DCLRE1C, was linked in a later analysis to TCR beta V- and J-gene trimming.

The PCR contained 60 Vbeta and 13 Jbeta primers. Original data processing: In a later analysis, around 10 million of 83 million or so unique beta chains occurred in at least two donors. Using immunoSEQ multiplex PCR, the repertoire was profiled, and TCRdb retains in-frame clones only, with some absent. V and J calls and clone size are given by that table; D and trimming were obtained from the DNA. This sample has some 140,000 clones; roughly 78% occur once, and the top ten carry around 4.2%. About this clone itself: Its specificity is unknown.

The sequenced sample consisted of PBMCs. The TCR sequence derives from a man aged 50-60 years in good health and CMV-seropositive.

Written as DNA, the CDR3 is TGTGCCAGCAGTTCACAGGGGTACACTGAAGCTTTCTTT. It codes for CASSSQGYTEAFF. The rearrangement joins TRBV2 to TRBJ1-1, with TRBD1 matching over 7 bases. V gave up 5 bases and J gave up 3 bases; unmatched junction bases: 3. The CDR3 runs 13 residues. Germline loops: CDR1 SNHLY, CDR2 FYNNEI. The whole variable domain, remainder taken from reference TRBV2 and TRBJ1-1, is EPEVTQTPSHQVTQMGQEVILRCVPISNHLYFYWYRQILGQKVEFLVSFYNNEISEKSEIFDDQFSVERPDGSNFTLKIRSTKLEDSAMYFCASSSQGYTEAFFGQGTRLTVV.